This note documents a single T cell receptor (beta chain) sequence. Its antigen remains unknown. TCRdb's copy holds only in-frame clones and misses some; the assay was immunoSEQ multiplex PCR. Seen here are 75,000 to 80,000 clones, more than 70% observed once, and the top ten hold over 0.7%. The CDR3 extends over 13 amino acids. V was trimmed by 1 base and J by 5 bases, leaving 8 bases between them. Germline V gene data show CDR1 as SGHTA and CDR2 as FQGTGA. These data are taken from a study of a mutant IDH1 vaccine in newly diagnosed glioma. Overall study context: Patients under treatment included around 60% males and around 38% females and had a mean age of about 37 years.

Stated time point: week 23, last vaccination. What each vaccine dose contained was 300 ug of mutant IDH1 20-mer peptide, accompanied by topical imiquimod. This specimen was PBMCs, taken from a glioma patient whose treatment included an IDH1 peptide vaccine. The chain carries TRBV7-3 and TRBJ1-1; D might be TRBD1 (5 bases). The sequence was obtained from a woman between 50 and 59 years old with glioma. CDR3 amino acids: CASSLNGGTEAFF. CDR3 DNA: TGTGCCAGCAGCTTAAACGGGGGAACTGAAGCTTTCTTT.